This T cell receptor beta chain was retrieved from a study of cytomegalovirus exposure and HLA in healthy donors. Study-level background: One earlier analysis, a look at 150 million to 200 million T cells, found more than 100 million unique TCR beta sequences. Among some 400 genotyped donors, 80% to 90% fell in the Caucasian-associated ancestry cluster.

PCR amplification relied on 60 Vbeta primers (plus 13 Jbeta primers). This table comes from immunoSEQ multiplex PCR, and its TCRdb copy is limited to in-frame clones, with some not included. In total, the table holds tens of thousands of clones. General study findings and limits: Roughly even sequencing depth across donors was the assumption behind the presence/absence analyses. Links to common viral pathogens appeared, in a later analysis, for several of the most significant clusters.

V lost 6 bases to trimming and J lost 1 base; unmatched junction nucleotides: 6. The germline gives CDR1 SEHNR, CDR2 FQNEAQ (reference sequence). This CDR3 is built from 15 residues. Regarding this clone: Antigen: not known.

This clonotype was sampled from a male donor in good health and CMV-seronegative. V gene TRBV7-9 combines with J gene TRBJ2-3; 8 nucleotides match TRBD1. The sample comprised PBMCs. The CDR3 loop reads CASRPQGAGTDTQYF. CDR3 DNA: TGTGCCAGCAGACCCCAGGGGGCCGGCACAGATACGCAGTATTTT.